The T cell receptor (beta chain) described here comes from a study of T cell repertoires in cytomegalovirus infection. The overall study: Both a matching HLA type and CMV infection were indicated by public TCR beta signatures.

Study-wide results and caveats: CMV-specific TCR beta clonotypes restricted by HLA-C dominated the ex vivo response.

TCRdb re-called the reads through MiXCR, storing one row per CDR3 protein. This table holds about 310,000 distinct CDR3 sequences, about a sixth found once. Of note for this clonotype: Its antigen is unknown.

The sample comprised PBMCs. The TCR originated in a human donor in good health (CMV status not recorded). Some clones in this sample may be carry-over from other donors' samples.

CDR3 sequence (DNA): TGTGCCAGCAGGGTGGACAGGGCCGGAGCTGAAGCTTTCTTT. Translated, it gives CASRVDRAGAEAFF. The chain joins TRBV27 to TRBJ1-1; the match to TRBD1 covers 8 bases. The CDR3 is made up of 14 amino acids. V was pared by 6 bases and J by 6 bases, with 9 bases of the junction left unmatched. Germline V gene sequence: CDR1 MNHEY, CDR2 SMNVEV (reference sequence).